This is a list of T cell receptor beta chains from one sample in a study of blood T cells in healthy people across ages. TCRdb re-called the 5' RACE reads through MiXCR, storing one row per CDR3 protein. The sample consists of approximately 820,000 distinct CDR3 sequences, about 42% of them appearing once. The source material was blood. The receptor set was obtained from a man in his 60s in good health. Both conserved end residues are part of each CDR3. D genes are given only for firm matches. Rows give clone size only sometimes, using once, few, many, or a class for an expanded clone.

TRBJ2-1,-,-,TRBV6-4,TGTGCCAGCAGTTTTGATAGGCTAAACGAGCAGTTCTTC,CASSFDRLNEQFF
TRBJ2-3,-,-,TRBV7-8,TGTGCCAGCAGCTTAGTAACCTATACCACAGATACGCAGTATTTT,CASSLVTYTTDTQYF
TRBJ1-1,-,TRBD1,TRBV5-8,TGTGCCAGCACCAAATCGACAGGGTATAGGACTGAAGCTTTCTTT,CASTKSTGYRTEAFF
TRBJ1-1,-,TRBD1,TRBV4-1,TGCGCCAGCAGCCAGGTCCAGGGGGCGCGTAGCACTGAAGCTTTCTTT,CASSQVQGARSTEAFF
TRBJ2-1,-,TRBD1,TRBV7-9,TGTGCCAGCAGCTACGGGGACAGGACCAATGAGCAGTTCTTC,CASSYGDRTNEQFF
TRBJ2-5,-,-,TRBV19,TGTGCCAGTAGTATCTTCCACGGAGAAGAGACCCAGTACTTC,CASSIFHGEETQYF
TRBJ2-2,-,-,TRBV7-2,TGTGCCAGCAGCTTAGTGGGGCTTTCCGCCGGGGAGCTGTTTTTT,CASSLVGLSAGELFF
TRBJ1-6,-,-,TRBV7-9,TGTGCCAGCAGCTTAGTGCAGGCGTCACCCCTCCACTTT,CASSLVQASPLHF
TRBJ2-7,few,TRBD2,TRBV29-1,TGCAGCGTCCTTCCCCCACCGGGACTAGCGGGGACCTACGAGCAGTACTTC,CSVLPPPGLAGTYEQYF
TRBJ2-3,-,-,TRBV2,TGTGCCAGCAGTCTGGGAGCACTCACAGATACGCAGTATTTT,CASSLGALTDTQYF
TRBJ2-5,-,TRBD2,TRBV3-1,TGTGCCAGCAGCCAAGAAGGACTAGCGGGGGGAGAGACCCAGTACTTC,CASSQEGLAGGETQYF
TRBJ2-3,-,-,TRBV6-2/TRBV6-3,TGTGCCGCCACCGGGACATACACAGATACGCAGTATTTT,CAATGTYTDTQYF
TRBJ2-7,many,-,TRBV11-1,TGTGCCAGCACCCTCGGAGGTGCTGGGGGTGAGCAGTACTTC,CASTLGGAGGEQYF
TRBJ2-1,-,TRBD2,TRBV28,TGTGCCAGCAGTTTAATTAGCGGGGGGCGGTATGAGCAGTTCTTC,CASSLISGGRYEQFF
TRBJ1-5,-,-,TRBV28,TGTGCCAGCAGCATTACGGTCTCTTCAAATCAGCCCCAGCATTTT,CASSITVSSNQPQHF
TRBJ2-1,-,TRBD1,TRBV18,TGTGCCAGCCGGGACAGAGCTAACAATGAGCAGTTCTTC,CASRDRANNEQFF
TRBJ2-1,-,TRBD2,TRBV2,TGTGCCAGCGCCCGACTAGCGATCAATGAGCAGTTCTTC,CASARLAINEQFF
TRBJ2-6,few,TRBD1,TRBV7-3,TGTGCCAGCAGCAGATCGGGACAGAGGAGCTCTGGGGCCAACGTCCTGACTTTC,CASSRSGQRSSGANVLTF
TRBJ1-1,-,-,TRBV6-5,TGTGCCAGCAGTTACCTCCGGTCGAACACTGAAGCTTTCTTT,CASSYLRSNTEAFF
TRBJ2-2,-,TRBD1,TRBV7-3,TGTGCCAGCAGCTTTACGACAGGGGGCGCCCCGAACACCGGGGAGCTGTTTTTT,CASSFTTGGAPNTGELFF
TRBJ1-5,-,-,TRBV12-3/TRBV12-4,TGTGCCAGCAGCGAAATTCCCCTCGGTCAGCCCCAGCATTTT,CASSEIPLGQPQHF